The 6 T cell receptor beta chains listed next were all sequenced from one sample in a study of T-cell reconstitution after alpha-beta-depleted transplantation in children (dated by TCRdb to the mid-2010s). The library was produced with PCR. The sequencing machine was an Illumina HiSeq 2500. TCR libraries were prepared with molecular barcoding, using unique molecular identifiers to normalize TCRbeta repertoire quantification. TCRdb reprocessing: public reads trimmed at Q25 with fastp, clones called with MiXCR, in-frame beta chains kept. For every CDR3 protein sequence, its rows merge into one entry that carries the most common genes and DNA. Here the sample has under 450,000 distinct CDR3 sequences; approximately 12% occur a single time. Roughly 4.3% of the sample goes to the ten largest clones. The sequenced sample was PBMCs, obtained from the stem cell graft. The receptors were sampled from a human donor who donated a stem cell graft to a child with Fanconi anemia.

This clonotype was seen many times. Written as DNA, the CDR3 is TGTGCCAGCAGTGACATGGGACAGGGCAACACTGAAGCTTTCTTT. Translated: CASSDMGQGNTEAFF. V and J are TRBV6-1 and TRBJ1-1, with 9 bases fitting TRBD1. The CDR3 sequence is 15 residues long. V shed 3 bases, J shed 2 bases, and the junction held 4 bases outside the gene matches. The germline gives CDR1 MNHNS, CDR2 SASEGT.

The chain recombines TRBV4-2 with TRBJ2-2; possibly TRBD2 for D (7 bases). Germline V lookup: CDR1 LGHNA, CDR2 YNFKEQ. The CDR3 contains 18 residues. The germline V and J ends were trimmed by 0 bases and 1 base, with 15 bases remaining between them. The CDR3 is CASSQDIGGGRNTGELFF. CDR3 nucleotide sequence: TGTGCCAGCAGCCAAGATATTGGGGGGGGCAGGAACACCGGGGAGCTGTTTTTT.

V usage is TRBV4-2 and J usage is TRBJ1-2, with unresolved D. Trimming took 0 bases from V and 2 from J, leaving 10 bases between them. Germline V gene lookup returns CDR1 LGHNA and CDR2 YNFKEQ. The CDR3 has 15 residues. The CDR3 DNA is TGTGCCAGCAGCCAAGATTTGGGCATCAACTATGGCTACACCTTC. The encoded protein is CASSQDLGINYGYTF.

At least ten counts were recorded for this clonotype. The chain is built from TRBV5-4 and TRBJ2-5; maybe TRBD2 (6 bases). V was shortened by 2 bases and J by 5 bases, with 10 bases between the two germline ends. This CDR3 has 13 residues. Looked up from germline, CDR1 is SGHNT and CDR2 is YYREEE (reference sequence). The CDR3, as DNA: TGTGCCAGCAGCTTATACGGGGGTGAGACCCAGTACTTC. Encoded protein: CASSLYGGETQYF.

This sequence joins TRBV9 and TRBJ2-7; TRBD1 matches 8 bases. The trim removed 4 bases at V and 4 bases at J, leaving 7 bases unmatched. The CDR3 has 14 amino acids. Germline V gives CDR1 SGDLS, CDR2 YYNGEE. CDR3 in DNA: TGTGCCAGCAGCACTGGACAGGGAAAGTACGAGCAGTACTTC. It is translated as CASSTGQGKYEQYF.

The chain links TRBV4-2 to TRBJ2-3; tentatively, D is TRBD1 (6 bases). CDR1 is LGHNA, CDR2 YNFKEQ, per germline. This CDR3 has 16 amino acids. Trimming left V 4 bases short and J 0 bases short, with 14 bases between. CDR3 region: CASSRDGQISTDTQYF. The CDR3 DNA follows: TGTGCCAGCAGCCGGGACGGACAGATTAGCACAGATACGCAGTATTTT.